The present entry profiles one T cell receptor beta chain with its context. Libraries were prepared by immunoSEQ multiplex PCR; TCRdb keeps only in-frame clonotypes and omits some of them. The sample records about 150,000 clones, 88% being singletons. The data are from a study of blood T cell repertoires in COVID-19. Recruited during active infection, patients (from Seattle) were subsequently followed longitudinally. V shed 5 bases, J shed 6 bases, and the junction held 6 bases outside the gene matches. CDR3 length: 16 amino acids. Germline V gene sequence: CDR1 SGHTA, CDR2 FQGTGA. The genes are TRBV7-3 and TRBJ2-3, with 15 bases that match TRBD2. The sequenced sample consisted of peripheral blood. The origin of this receptor is a human donor with COVID-19, enrolled during active disease. The donor label of this sample is uncertain. CDR3 coding DNA: TGTGCCAGCAGCAGGGGACTAGCGGGGGGAGAGGATACGCAGTATTTT. It yields the protein CASSRGLAGGEDTQYF. Full variable domain (rest looked up from reference TRBV7-3 and TRBJ2-3): GAGVSQTPSNKVTEKGKYVELRCDPISGHTALYWYRQSLGQGPEFLIYFQGTGAADDSGLPNDRFFAVRPEGSVSTLKIQRTERGDSAVYLCASSRGLAGGEDTQYFGPGTRLTVL.